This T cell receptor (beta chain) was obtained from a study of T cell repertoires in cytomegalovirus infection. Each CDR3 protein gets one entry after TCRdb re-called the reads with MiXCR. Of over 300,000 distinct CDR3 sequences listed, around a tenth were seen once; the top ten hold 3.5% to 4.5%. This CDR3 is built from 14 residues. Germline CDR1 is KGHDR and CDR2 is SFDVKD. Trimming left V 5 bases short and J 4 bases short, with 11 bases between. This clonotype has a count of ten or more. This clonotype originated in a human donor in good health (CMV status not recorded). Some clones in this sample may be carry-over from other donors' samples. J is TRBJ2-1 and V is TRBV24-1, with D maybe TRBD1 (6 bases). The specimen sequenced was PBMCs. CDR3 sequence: CATSVAGAYNEQFF. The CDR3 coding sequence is TGTGCCACCAGTGTGGCAGGGGCTTACAATGAGCAGTTCTTC.